This TCR beta chain was sequenced during a study of control samples from healthy donors and cancer patients. Germline CDR1 and CDR2: GTSNPN and SVGIG (reference sequence). J lost 5 bases, V lost 0 bases, and 9 bases had no gene match. The CDR3 extends over 16 amino acids. Libraries were prepared by immunoSEQ multiplex PCR; TCRdb keeps only in-frame clonotypes and omits some of them. The sample has 100,000 to 150,000 clones, more than 80% seen once. The sequenced sample consisted of blood. This chain connects TRBV30 to TRBJ1-4; TRBD1 agrees at 7 bases. This TCR was recovered from a man aged 35 to 55 in good health. The DNA for the CDR3 is TGTGCCTGGAGTGTCTTAGGGGGCAGGCCAAATGAAAAACTGTTTTTT. This encodes CAWSVLGGRPNEKLFF. Full variable domain (remainder filled in from reference TRBV30 and TRBJ1-4): SQTIHQWPATLVQPVGSPLSLECTVEGTSNPNLYWYRQAAGRGLQLLFYSVGIGQISSEVPQNLSASRPQDRQFILSSKKLLLSDSGFYLCAWSVLGGRPNEKLFFGSGTQLSVL.